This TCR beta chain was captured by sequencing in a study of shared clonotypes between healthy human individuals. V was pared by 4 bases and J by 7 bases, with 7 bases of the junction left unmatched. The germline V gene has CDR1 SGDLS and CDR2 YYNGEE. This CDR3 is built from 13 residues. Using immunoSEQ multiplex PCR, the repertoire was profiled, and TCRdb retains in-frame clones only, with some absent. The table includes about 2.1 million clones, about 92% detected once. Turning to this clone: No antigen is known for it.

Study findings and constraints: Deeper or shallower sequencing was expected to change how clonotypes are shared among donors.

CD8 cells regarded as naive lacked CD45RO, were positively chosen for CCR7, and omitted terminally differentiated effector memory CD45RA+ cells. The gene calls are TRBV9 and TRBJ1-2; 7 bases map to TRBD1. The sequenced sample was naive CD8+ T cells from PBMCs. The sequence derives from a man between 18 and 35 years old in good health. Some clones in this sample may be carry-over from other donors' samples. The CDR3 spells CASSTRGQLGYTF. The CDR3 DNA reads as TGTGCCAGCAGCACCCGGGGACAGCTTGGCTACACCTTC.